Listed here is a single TCR beta chain. It lacks a known antigen. No base quality information exists; no much larger clone differs at one position. Graves' hyperthyroidism was defined as stable when no progression to ophthalmopathy occurred over 18 months of follow-up. Hyperthyroidism patients were newly diagnosed, with disease duration under 2 months, and aged 18 to 65 years. Patients with uncontrolled infections, other autoimmune diseases, pregnancy or lactation were excluded. Diagnoses were based on clinical symptoms, serum thyroxine and TRAb, thyroid ultrasound and orbital computed tomography. Ficoll-Paque density gradient centrifugation was used to isolate PBMCs from about 10 ml of fresh peripheral blood. Total RNA was extracted with Trizol reagent, and quality was checked on an Agilent 2100 Bioanalyzer. This specimen belongs to a study of T cells in Graves' hyperthyroidism and ophthalmopathy (dated 2019 in TCRdb). Study-wide context: Peripheral blood samples were taken at initial diagnosis, before any treatment was given. To identify TCR V-J signatures that set the groups apart, the researchers used a discovery cohort of 100 or so patients, made up of around 40 with Graves' ophthalmopathy and about 55 with stable Graves' hyperthyroidism. An independent validation cohort of around 19 hyperthyroidism patients and some 15 patients who later progressed to ophthalmopathy tested prospective prediction of ophthalmopathy. The approximately 100 discovery patients were randomly split 7:3 into training and test sets. In addition, the study compared T-cell repertoires in thyroid tissue and in blood from a handful of Graves' hyperthyroidism patients. Once sampling was done, hyperthyroidism patients were given methimazole at a starting dose of 30 mg daily, whereas ophthalmopathy patients were given high-dose intravenous methylprednisolone. The paper describes TCR Vbeta CDR3 sequencing of 120 to 150 peripheral blood samples, made up of some 40 ophthalmopathy patients, approximately 73 hyperthyroidism patients and approximately 17 progressor patients. Beyond this particular receptor, the publication reports: In validation, the model predicted progression to ophthalmopathy with approximately 71% sensitivity and roughly 75% specificity, a median of around 6.6 months before onset. Sample size was not statistically predetermined, and investigators were not blinded to group allocation. Most expanded thyroid clonotypes (frequency above 0.001) were also found in blood, which suggests that blood repertoires may mirror thyroid immune responses. A model built on a 13 V-J signature distinguished ophthalmopathy from stable hyperthyroidism, reaching over 85% sensitivity and under 84% specificity in cross-validation and 80%/75% in testing.

The germline V and J ends show losses of 2 bases and 4 bases respectively, and no gene match explains 3 bases of the junction. Counted from cysteine to phenylalanine, this CDR3 has 15 amino acids. Just CDR3 DNA is preserved here, 45 bases in frame from base 1. The TCR beta CDR3 regions were amplified from RNA transcripts. A first-round RT-PCR of the TCR CDR3 used the HTBI primer set with the Qiagen OneStep RT-PCR kit. Libraries were constructed in a second round of multiplex PCR, after which size selection and purification were performed. Libraries were sequenced paired-end with 100 bp reads on an Illumina HiSeq2000. Per the authors' processing: SOAPnuke was used to process the raw data, throwing out any read that contained adapters or uncalled bases, had a mean Phred below 15, or lacked an exact constant-primer or identifier match. COPE v1.2.5 was used to merge high-quality paired reads, and clonotypes were defined as unique nucleotide sequences. MiTCR v1.1 was used to align the clonotypes against IMGT TRBV, TRBD and TRBJ reference segments. Only V-J combinations with frequency above 0.0001, covering roughly 99% of repertoires, were analysed. A TCS score was defined as the ratio of F50 (clonal expansion) to E x V (chaos), with BLOSUM62-based TCRdist applied between CDR3 peptides within each V-J. Welch's t-statistics and random forest reduced approximately 520 V-J features to some 14, which were used in a naive Bayes classifier (R e1071). TCRdb ran its own pipeline on the public reads, namely fastp trimming at Q25 and MiXCR clone calling, and kept in-frame beta chains. Each CDR3 protein appears once, grouped with its most common genes and DNA. Clone size and V and J calls follow TCRdb, not the original study. Here the sample has some 270,000 distinct CDR3 sequences; roughly an eighth occur a single time. Clones ranked in the top ten supply 7.9% of the sample.

What was sequenced was blood. The sequence came from a middle-aged woman with Graves' hyperthyroidism. Recombination connected TRBV12-3 or TRBV12-4 to TRBJ2-2, and 8 junction bases match TRBD2. The CDR3: CASSLSGRSTGELFF. The DNA is TGTGCCAGCAGTTTAAGCGGGAGAAGCACCGGGGAGCTGTTTTTT.